These 20 T cell receptor beta chains originate from one sample sequenced in a study of T cell repertoires in aging, cancer and after chemotherapy. TCR beta rearrangements were amplified from peripheral blood genomic DNA. A mixed TRB-A/B primer pool amplified rearranged TRB by multiplex touch-down PCR. TCRdb analysed the multiplex PCR reads with MiXCR anew, one entry per CDR3 protein. The repertoire holds about 6,000 distinct CDR3 sequences, with around 40% as singletons. The sample was blood. These receptors all come from a human donor with a blood cancer.

This chain joins TRBV19 and TRBJ2-3; D possibly matches TRBD1 or TRBD2 (7 bases each). The CDR3 totals 15 residues. V was cut by 5 bases and J by 0 bases, with 12 bases left in between. The germline CDR1 and CDR2 sequences are LNHDA and SQIVND (reference sequence). DNA for the CDR3: TGTGCCAGTAGTGGGGGGGACAGTAGCACAGATACGCAGTATTTT. It specifies CASSGGDSSTDTQYF.

The V gene is TRBV6-5, the J gene TRBJ2-7; maybe TRBD1 (6 bases). Deletions cut 5 bases from V and 1 base from J, with 9 bases between. This CDR3 region has 13 residues. Germline V gene lookup returns CDR1 MNHEY and CDR2 SVGAGI. Here the CDR3 reads CASSRDTSYEQYF. The CDR3 coding sequence is TGTGCCAGCAGTCGGGACACTTCCTACGAGCAGTACTTC.

The V call is TRBV12-3 or TRBV12-4, the J call TRBJ2-5; D is tentatively TRBD1 or TRBD2 (7 bases each). Deletions cut 6 bases from V and 4 bases from J, with 18 bases between. The CDR3 contains 15 residues. CDR3 sequence: CASRRRDREGETQYF. The CDR3 DNA is TGTGCCAGCAGACGACGCGACAGGGAGGGAGAGACCCAGTACTTC.

This chain joins TRBV24-1 and TRBJ2-2; maybe TRBD2 (6 bases). V was cut by 9 bases and J by 4 bases, with 20 bases left in between. Germline lookup yields CDR1 KGHDR and CDR2 SFDVKD. The CDR3 contains 16 residues. The CDR3 nucleotides are TGTGCCACCGGCGGGACCCTGGTGGGGGTCACCGGGGAGCTGTTTTTT. This encodes CATGGTLVGVTGELFF.

This chain connects TRBV6-6 to TRBJ1-1; D is ambiguous. The germline gives CDR1 MNHNY, CDR2 SVGAGI (reference sequence). V was pared by 6 bases and J by 4 bases, with 9 bases between. This CDR3 has 12 amino acids. The CDR3 sequence is CASSPLGTEAFF. CDR3 in DNA: TGTGCCAGCAGCCCGCTGGGCACTGAAGCTTTCTTT.

This clonotype was counted a few times. This chain connects TRBV6-5 to TRBJ2-6, with D perhaps matching TRBD2 (7 bases). The V end was cut by 6 bases, the J end by 0 bases, with 21 bases between. This CDR3 is built from 19 residues. Germline CDR1 reads MNHEY; CDR2 reads SVGAGI. The CDR3 nucleotides are TGTGCCAGCAGCCTCCCTAAGGGGGGGTCTCTCTCTGGGGCCAACGTCCTGACTTTC. It translates to CASSLPKGGSLSGANVLTF.

The chain links TRBV4-3 to TRBJ2-7; no clear D gene. Germline V gene lookup returns CDR1 LGHNA and CDR2 YSLEER. V lost 0 bases and J lost 8, with 14 bases in between. The CDR3 has 14 residues. The CDR3 loop reads CASSQDVLREKQYF. CDR3 sequence (DNA): TGCGCCAGCAGCCAAGACGTACTTAGAGAGAAGCAGTACTTC.

The rearrangement joins TRBV24-1 to TRBJ2-1, with D possibly matching TRBD2 (5 bases). Trimming removed 0 bases at V and 6 bases at J, with 11 bases between. The CDR3 covers 15 residues. Germline lookup yields CDR1 KGHDR and CDR2 SFDVKD. The chain's CDR3 is CATSDLVVRVNEQFF. CDR3 nucleotides: TGTGCCACCAGTGATTTGGTCGTGAGGGTCAATGAGCAGTTCTTC.

This chain uses TRBV18 with TRBJ2-7, with D maybe TRBD2 (6 bases). Trimming took 3 bases from V and 0 from J, leaving 9 bases between them. Looked up from germline, CDR1 is KGHSH and CDR2 is LQKENI. There are 14 residues in the CDR3. This CDR3 reads CASSPPSVSYEQYF. The CDR3 DNA reads TGTGCCAGCTCACCTCCTAGCGTCTCCTACGAGCAGTACTTC.

The table lists this clonotype with a few counts. The V gene is TRBV6-1, the J gene TRBJ1-6; tentative D call: TRBD1 (5 bases). There are 14 residues in the CDR3. Germline CDR1 and CDR2: MNHNS and SASEGT. V dropped 6 bases and J dropped 4 bases, with 10 bases sitting between them. This chain's CDR3 is CASSPGPYNSPLHF. DNA of the CDR3: TGTGCCAGCAGCCCGGGACCTTATAATTCACCCCTCCACTTT.

This chain links TRBV29-1 with TRBJ2-7; TRBD1 aligns across 10 bases. This CDR3 contains 14 residues. The J segment lost 7 bases and the V segment lost 5 bases, leaving 11 bases of the junction unmatched. Germline CDR1 SQVTM, CDR2 ANQGSEA. As DNA, the CDR3 is TGCAGCGTTCAAACCGGGACAGGGGCTGAAGAGCAGTACTTC. Its protein product is CSVQTGTGAEEQYF.

This clonotype is labeled medium-sized. V gene TRBV6-5 combines with J gene TRBJ1-5; D may be TRBD1 (5 bases). The CDR3 spans 15 residues. Between the trimmed V and J ends, which lost 6 bases and 0 bases, there was a span of 12 bases. Per germline, CDR1 MNHEY and CDR2 SVGAGI. CDR3 residues: CASRYGRGSNQPQHF. The CDR3 bases are TGTGCCAGCAGATATGGTAGGGGTAGCAATCAGCCCCAGCATTTT.

The chain recombines TRBV27 with TRBJ1-5, with D possibly matching TRBD1 (6 bases). The CDR3 extends over 15 amino acids. Trimming took off 6 bases at V and 7 bases at J, with 19 bases between the two ends. The germline CDR1 and CDR2 sequences are MNHEY and SMNVEV (reference sequence). In nucleotides, the CDR3 is TGTGCCAGCAGGCCCCTTCTACAGGGTGAACAGCCCCAGCATTTT. Its protein is CASRPLLQGEQPQHF.

The rearrangement uses TRBV19 and TRBJ1-4; D gene uncertain. CDR1 is LNHDA, CDR2 SQIVND, per germline (reference sequence). This CDR3 has 13 amino acids. The V end lost 2 bases, the J end lost 12 bases, and 13 bases lay between the germline ends. Here the CDR3 reads CASSITGSRELFF. For the CDR3, the DNA is TGTGCCAGTAGTATAACGGGGTCGAGAGAACTGTTTTTT.

This clonotype was counted between two and nine times. This chain uses TRBV29-1 with TRBJ1-1, with 8 bases that match TRBD1. Trimming took 7 bases from V and 4 from J; bases not matched to a gene: 5. There are 12 residues in the CDR3. In germline, CDR1 is SQVTM, CDR2 ANQGSEA. Here the CDR3 DNA reads TGCAGCGGGAAACAGGGGGGCACTGAAGCTTTCTTT. This sequence encodes CSGKQGGTEAFF.

This clonotype qualifies as medium-sized. The chain joins TRBV15 to TRBJ2-5; no clear D gene. The CDR3 contains 15 residues. The V and J ends lost 3 bases and 5 bases respectively, with 16 bases between them. The V gene's germline CDR1 is LNHNV and CDR2 YYDKDF (reference sequence). The CDR3 DNA reads TGTGCCACCAGCAGGGCGGACGCCAGGTCGGAGACCCAGTACTTC. Amino acid sequence: CATSRADARSETQYF.

This clonotype was detected only a few times. The chain combines TRBV7-9 with TRBJ1-2; D gene ambiguous. The CDR3 spans 15 residues. The V and J ends lost 5 bases and 4 bases respectively, with 17 bases between them. Per germline, CDR1 SEHNR and CDR2 FQNEAQ (reference sequence). DNA for the CDR3: TGTGCCAGCAGCCTAGGTCAAGGGAGCGTCTATGGCTACACCTTC. As protein: CASSLGQGSVYGYTF.

This sequence joins TRBV5-6 and TRBJ2-5, with no clear D. Germline V gives CDR1 SGHDT, CDR2 YYEEEE. The V gene lost 4 bases and the J gene lost 5 bases, with 12 bases spanning the gap. The CDR3 sequence is 13 residues long. Here the CDR3 reads CASSQDRWETQYF. As DNA, the CDR3 is TGTGCCAGCAGCCAAGATCGGTGGGAGACCCAGTACTTC.

V usage is TRBV6-8 and J usage is TRBJ2-2; 7 bases line up with TRBD1. Germline CDR1 reads MNHGY; CDR2 reads SAAAGT. This CDR3 has 14 amino acids. Trimming at V came to 4 bases and at J to 3 bases, leaving 2 bases not matched to a gene. CDR3 sequence: CASSSGTDTGELFF. The DNA for the CDR3 is TGTGCCAGCAGTTCCGGGACAGACACCGGGGAGCTGTTTTTT.

The gene calls are TRBV19 and TRBJ2-6; maybe TRBD1 (5 bases). V shed 5 bases and J shed 2 bases, with 10 bases lying between them. The CDR3 spans 15 residues. Germline-derived CDR1 and CDR2 are LNHDA and SQIVND (reference sequence). The CDR3 sequence: CASSLDSPGANVLTF. CDR3 sequence (DNA): TGTGCCAGTAGTCTCGACAGTCCTGGGGCCAACGTCCTGACTTTC.